The 9 T cell receptor beta chains given below trace back to one sample, sequenced in a study of identical twins. MiXCR was run by TCRdb on the 5' RACE reads, yielding one entry per CDR3 protein. This table has 500,000 to 550,000 distinct CDR3 sequences, 22% appearing once. These data were likewise used in another study, on T cells expressing NK-cell markers.

The sequencing sample was made of CD4+ T cells sorted from blood. These TCRs come from a woman aged 18-35 years in good health.

This clonotype was recorded at least ten times. The chain recombines TRBV29-1 with TRBJ2-5, with 11 bases that match TRBD1. The CDR3 loop spans 15 amino acids. Germline values: CDR1 SQVTM, CDR2 ANQGSEA. V was pared by 6 bases and J by 4 bases, with 10 bases of the junction left unmatched. CDR3 nucleotide sequence: TGCAGCGTACTTAAGGACAGGGGGCGTGGAGAGACCCAGTACTTC. Its translation is CSVLKDRGRGETQYF.

V usage is TRBV9 and J usage is TRBJ2-5; 10 bases agree with TRBD1. This CDR3 contains 15 residues. The germline V gene encodes CDR1 SGDLS and CDR2 YYNGEE. V was clipped by 0 bases and J by 4 bases; unmatched bases: 3. Here the CDR3 reads CASSVVGTGVETQYF. CDR3 DNA: TGTGCCAGCAGCGTAGTCGGGACAGGGGTAGAGACCCAGTACTTC.

The chain combines TRBV12-3 or TRBV12-4 with TRBJ2-4; D uncertain. V was pared by 5 bases and J by 0 bases, with 8 bases between. This CDR3 has 14 amino acids. CDR3 residues: CASSQTGAKNIQYF. The CDR3 DNA reads as TGTGCCAGCAGTCAGACTGGAGCCAAAAACATTCAGTACTTC.

The chain carries TRBV12-3 or TRBV12-4 and TRBJ1-2; TRBD1 matches 7 bases. The CDR3 sequence is 14 residues long. V shed 6 bases and J 0 bases; nucleotides not matched to a gene: 4. The CDR3 is CASSDRETNYGYTF. The CDR3 region has the DNA TGTGCCAGCAGCGACAGGGAAACTAACTATGGCTACACCTTC.

The chain combines TRBV20-1 with TRBJ2-3; tentative D call: TRBD2 (6 bases). The length of the CDR3 is 16 residues. Trimming shortened V by 0 bases and J by 5 bases, and 18 bases separated the two germline ends. Germline CDR1 reads DFQATT; CDR2 reads SNEGSKA (reference sequence). The CDR3 sequence: CSARDGRSRAGDTQYF. As DNA, the CDR3 is TGCAGTGCTAGAGATGGCCGGTCCAGAGCGGGAGATACGCAGTATTTT.

In DNA form, the CDR3 reads TGCGCCAGCAGCTCAACTAACCGACAGGACCTCTATGGCTACACCTTC. Translated, it gives CASSSTNRQDLYGYTF. The chain employs TRBV5-1 and TRBJ1-2; possibly TRBD1 for D (6 bases). The V gene lost 3 bases and the J gene lost 4 bases, with 19 bases spanning the gap. CDR1 and CDR2 from the germline V gene are SGHRS and YFSETQ. CDR3 length: 16 residues.

This clonotype has a handful of counts. The chain couples TRBV7-2 to TRBJ2-7; D perhaps matches TRBD2 (5 bases). Trimming stripped 5 bases from V and 6 bases from J, with 17 bases between. Germline lookup yields CDR1 SGHTA and CDR2 FQGNSA. The CDR3 length is 14 residues. The chain's CDR3 is CASSTPREPGEQYF. In DNA, the CDR3 is TGTGCCAGCAGCACCCCGAGGGAACCGGGCGAGCAGTACTTC.

This clonotype was detected many times. As DNA, the CDR3 is TGTGCCATCAGTTCTAGACTAGCGGGACGCTCCTACAATGAGCAGTTCTTC. Protein: CAISSRLAGRSYNEQFF. The V gene is TRBV10-3, the J gene TRBJ2-1, with TRBD2 matching over 11 bases. This CDR3 region has 17 residues. Germline-derived CDR1 and CDR2 are ENHRY and SYGVKD. After removal of 5 bases from V and 0 bases from J, the junction contained 6 bases not matched to a gene.

The V gene is TRBV9, the J gene TRBJ2-1; 14 bases fit TRBD2. Germline CDR1 reads SGDLS; CDR2 reads YYNGEE. V lost 0 bases and J lost 0; bases outside the gene matches: 8. The CDR3 covers 20 residues. DNA of the CDR3: TGTGCCAGCAGCGTAGGTCTCGGGACTAGCGGGGGTAGCTCCTACAATGAGCAGTTCTTC. Translation gives CASSVGLGTSGGSSYNEQFF.